A few counts support the clone carrying this T cell receptor (beta chain). Its antigen is still unknown. This sample was taken from a study of cytomegalovirus exposure and HLA in healthy donors. Study details: A subsequent analysis reported that the roughly 120 validation repertoires were produced on the same platform that had also been used for the roughly 700 first-cohort repertoires. Regarding the study as a whole: Researchers catalogued roughly 150 TCR beta chains as cytomegalovirus-associated. That first-cohort TCR clusters tended to co-occur in the 120 or so validation repertoires was found in a later analysis.

Assay used: immunoSEQ multiplex PCR; TCRdb lists only in-frame clones, some missing. The sample consists of more than 200,000 clones, roughly nine tenths of them appearing once. The V end lost 2 bases, the J end lost 1 base, and 8 bases lay between the germline ends. Germline CDR1 is SGHVS and CDR2 is FQNEAQ. The CDR3 is 14 residues long. The chain links TRBV7-8 to TRBJ1-1, with D hard to call. Sequencing input: PBMCs. The sequence derives from a man younger than 35 in good health and CMV-seropositive. Here the CDR3 reads CASSLLTRNTEAFF. CDR3 coding DNA: TGTGCCAGCAGCTTATTAACGAGGAACACTGAAGCTTTCTTT. Full variable domain (outside the CDR3, taken from reference TRBV7-8 and TRBJ1-1): GAGVSQSPRYKVAKRGQDVALRCDPISGHVSLFWYQQALGQGPEFLTYFQNEAQLDKSGLPSDRFFAERPEGSVSTLKIQRTQQEDSAVYLCASSLLTRNTEAFFGQGTRLTVV.